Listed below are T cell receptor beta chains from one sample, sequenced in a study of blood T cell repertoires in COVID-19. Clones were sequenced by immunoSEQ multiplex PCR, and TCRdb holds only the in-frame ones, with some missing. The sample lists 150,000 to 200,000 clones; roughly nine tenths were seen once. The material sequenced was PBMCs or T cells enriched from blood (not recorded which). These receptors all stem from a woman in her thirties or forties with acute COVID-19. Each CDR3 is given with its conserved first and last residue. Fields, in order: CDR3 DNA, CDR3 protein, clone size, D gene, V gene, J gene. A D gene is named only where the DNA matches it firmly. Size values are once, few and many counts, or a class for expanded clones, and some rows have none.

cdr3_nt: TGTGCCAGCAGTAGGGGCGGGGGCACAGATACGCAGTATTTT
cdr3_aa: CASSRGGGTDTQYF
clone_size: -
d_call: -
v_call: TRBV7-6
j_call: TRBJ2-3

cdr3_nt: TGTGCCAGCAGTTACTCAGTTGGGGCCCAGCCCCAGCATTTT
cdr3_aa: CASSYSVGAQPQHF
clone_size: -
d_call: -
v_call: TRBV6-2/TRBV6-3
j_call: TRBJ1-5

cdr3_nt: TGCGCCAGCAGCCCCGGGACAGGCGAATCCTACGAGCAGTACTTC
cdr3_aa: CASSPGTGESYEQYF
clone_size: -
d_call: TRBD1
v_call: TRBV5-1
j_call: TRBJ2-7

cdr3_nt: TGTGCCAGCAGCCGAGTGGGGGGGAGGCACGAGCAGTACTTC
cdr3_aa: CASSRVGGRHEQYF
clone_size: -
d_call: TRBD2
v_call: TRBV27
j_call: TRBJ2-7

cdr3_nt: TGTGCCAGCAGTCCTCAGGGGGCGCAGGGGACTAATGAAAAACTGTTTTTT
cdr3_aa: CASSPQGAQGTNEKLFF
clone_size: -
d_call: TRBD1
v_call: TRBV28
j_call: TRBJ1-4

cdr3_nt: TGTGCCAGCAGTTTAGGCGGGGGGCTGCTCACAGATACGCAGTATTTT
cdr3_aa: CASSLGGGLLTDTQYF
clone_size: -
d_call: TRBD2
v_call: TRBV28
j_call: TRBJ2-3

cdr3_nt: TGCGCCAGCAGCCAAGATTTAGCGAGTACCTACAATGAGCAGTTCTTC
cdr3_aa: CASSQDLASTYNEQFF
clone_size: once
d_call: -
v_call: TRBV4-3
j_call: TRBJ2-1

cdr3_nt: TGTGCCAGTCGCATAGGACATGATAATTCACCCCTCCACTTT
cdr3_aa: CASRIGHDNSPLHF
clone_size: -
d_call: -
v_call: TRBV6-6
j_call: TRBJ1-6

cdr3_nt: TGTGCCAGCAGTCTATCACAGGGAGGGAGAACTAATGAAAAACTGTTTTTT
cdr3_aa: CASSLSQGGRTNEKLFF
clone_size: -
d_call: -
v_call: TRBV28
j_call: TRBJ1-4

cdr3_nt: TGTGCCGGAGACAGGGGCTACACTGAAGCTTTCTTT
cdr3_aa: CAGDRGYTEAFF
clone_size: -
d_call: TRBD1
v_call: TRBV30
j_call: TRBJ1-1

cdr3_nt: TGTGCCAGCAGCAGACAGGGGAGTACAGATACGCAGTATTTT
cdr3_aa: CASSRQGSTDTQYF
clone_size: -
d_call: TRBD1
v_call: TRBV7-6
j_call: TRBJ2-3

cdr3_nt: TGTGCCAGCAGCGCAATGACAGGTTTTGAATCAGAGACCCAGTACTTC
cdr3_aa: CASSAMTGFESETQYF
clone_size: -
d_call: -
v_call: TRBV9
j_call: TRBJ2-5

cdr3_nt: TGTGCCATCAAGACCGCCGACAGGCCCTTCTACGAGCAGTACTTC
cdr3_aa: CAIKTADRPFYEQYF
clone_size: -
d_call: -
v_call: TRBV10-3
j_call: TRBJ2-7

cdr3_nt: TGTGCCAGCAGTCCCCGGGGAGACTATACCTTCTATGGCTACACCTTC
cdr3_aa: CASSPRGDYTFYGYTF
clone_size: -
d_call: -
v_call: TRBV27
j_call: TRBJ1-2

cdr3_nt: TGTGCTAGTGGTTTGTTCCTCCCCGGGGGGCGGCCCCAGCATTTT
cdr3_aa: CASGLFLPGGRPQHF
clone_size: -
d_call: -
v_call: TRBV12-5
j_call: TRBJ1-5

cdr3_nt: TGTGCCAGCAGCTCCACCCCCTTCAACAGGGGTGGCTCCTACGAGCAGTACTTC
cdr3_aa: CASSSTPFNRGGSYEQYF
clone_size: -
d_call: TRBD1
v_call: TRBV7-3
j_call: TRBJ2-7

cdr3_nt: TGTGCCAGCTCACCTGGACTAGCGGGGGCCCTACCGGAGCAGTTCTTC
cdr3_aa: CASSPGLAGALPEQFF
clone_size: -
d_call: TRBD2
v_call: TRBV18
j_call: TRBJ2-1

cdr3_nt: TGCGCCAGCAGCTTCGGGTACAGGGACACAGATACGCAGTATTTT
cdr3_aa: CASSFGYRDTDTQYF
clone_size: -
d_call: -
v_call: TRBV5-1
j_call: TRBJ2-3

cdr3_nt: TGTGCCAGCAGTTTGTCGCAGTGGAGGGAGCAGTTCTTC
cdr3_aa: CASSLSQWREQFF
clone_size: -
d_call: -
v_call: TRBV27
j_call: TRBJ2-1

cdr3_nt: TGTGCCAGCAGCTTGGAGTATGGCGGGGGGATTGTTAATGAGCAGTTCTTC
cdr3_aa: CASSLEYGGGIVNEQFF
clone_size: -
d_call: TRBD2
v_call: TRBV7-3
j_call: TRBJ2-1